The 24 T cell receptor beta chains presented below share a single source sample, sequenced in a study of blood T cell repertoires in COVID-19. The repertoire was sequenced with immunoSEQ multiplex PCR; TCRdb's copy has only in-frame clones and lacks some. The sample shows about 380,000 clones, roughly 77% of them seen only once. Sequencing was performed on peripheral blood. The source of these receptors is a human donor with acute or convalescent COVID-19. The donor label of this sample is uncertain.

The V and J genes are TRBV27 and TRBJ1-1; D possibly corresponds to TRBD1 (6 bases). CDR3 length: 13 amino acids. CDR1 is MNHEY, CDR2 SMNVEV, per germline (reference sequence). V lost 6 bases and J 1 base, leaving 9 bases between the germline ends. CDR3: CASSGTPNTEAFF. CDR3 DNA sequence: TGTGCCAGCAGCGGGACACCGAACACTGAAGCTTTCTTT.

The chain uses TRBV6-1 and TRBJ2-5, with 8 bases that match TRBD1. J lost 0 bases, V lost 2 bases, and 11 bases had no gene match. The CDR3 spans 18 residues. CDR1 is MNHNS and CDR2 is SASEGT in the germline V gene. CDR3 amino acids: CASSEMFGQGINQETQYF. The CDR3 coding sequence is TGTGCCAGCAGTGAAATGTTTGGACAGGGTATTAACCAAGAGACCCAGTACTTC.

The chain recombines TRBV7-9 with TRBJ1-4; TRBD1 is a possible D gene (5 bases). Germline CDR1 SEHNR, CDR2 FQNEAQ (reference sequence). The CDR3 spans 14 residues. V lost 4 bases and J lost 2, with 8 bases in between. The CDR3 reads CASSSRQTNEKLFF. The DNA for the CDR3 is TGTGCCAGCAGCTCACGACAGACTAATGAAAAACTGTTTTTT.

The V and J genes are TRBV11-2 and TRBJ2-5, with a possible D match to TRBD2 (6 bases). The length of the CDR3 is 16 residues. V lost 4 bases and J lost 2, with 17 bases in between. CDR1 and CDR2 from the germline V gene are SGHAT and FQNNGV. CDR3 region: CASSSTGMAGQETQYF. The CDR3 DNA reads as TGTGCCAGCAGCTCGACGGGTATGGCGGGGCAAGAGACCCAGTACTTC.

The rearrangement links TRBV19 to TRBJ1-2, with D possibly TRBD1 on 6 matching bases. Germline assignment: CDR1 LNHDA and CDR2 SQIVND (reference sequence). This CDR3 is built from 15 residues. The ends were cut back, 4 bases at V and 4 bases at J, with 16 bases in the middle. The DNA for the CDR3 is TGTGCCAGTAGTAACTCAGGGGTCCTAGGCTATGGCTACACCTTC. This translates into CASSNSGVLGYGYTF. Drawing the rest from reference TRBV19 and TRBJ1-2, the complete variable domain is DGGITQSPKYLFRKEGQNVTLSCEQNLNHDAMYWYRQDPGQGLRLIYYSQIVNDFQKGDIAEGYSVSREKKESFPLTVTSAQKNPTAFYLCASSNSGVLGYGYTFGSGTRLTVV.

This clone was counted once. This chain connects TRBV7-2 to TRBJ2-4; TRBD1 matches 9 bases. CDR1 SGHTA and CDR2 FQGNSA come from the germline V gene. The CDR3 has 18 amino acids. After removal of 2 bases from V and 6 bases from J, the junction contained 14 bases not matched to a gene. CDR3 in amino acids: CASSLRLGTGFVRNIQYF. The CDR3 nucleotides read TGTGCCAGCAGCTTACGTCTAGGGACAGGGTTCGTAAGAAACATTCAGTACTTC.

The rearrangement joins TRBV4-1 to TRBJ2-1, with D possibly being TRBD2 (6 bases). CDR3 length equals 14 residues. Germline values: CDR1 MGHRA, CDR2 YSYEKL. V was shortened by 1 base and J by 7 bases, with 11 bases between the two germline ends. In DNA form, the CDR3 reads TGCGCCAGCAGCCAAGGGGCCCGGGAGAATGAGCAGTTCTTC. It is translated as CASSQGARENEQFF.

The chain recombines TRBV6-5 with TRBJ2-7, with 9 bases that match TRBD2. With V trimmed by 2 bases and J by 4 bases, 6 bases remained unmatched. The length of the CDR3 is 15 residues. The germline V gene has CDR1 MNHEY and CDR2 SVGAGI. CDR3 coding DNA: TGTGCCAGCAGTTACGAGGCGGGAGGGCTTTACGAGCAGTACTTC. Translating gives CASSYEAGGLYEQYF.

This chain's CDR3 is CASSFPRTISTNEKLFF. In DNA, the CDR3 is TGTGCCAGCAGTTTCCCAAGAACAATATCAACTAATGAAAAACTGTTTTTT. The J gene is TRBJ1-4, the V gene TRBV28; unclear D gene. The CDR3 is 17 amino acids. The germline CDR1 and CDR2 sequences are MDHEN and SYDVKM. V was pared by 3 bases and J by 0 bases, with 14 bases between.

This rearrangement joins TRBV7-8 to TRBJ2-3, with D possibly TRBD2 on 5 matching bases. CDR3 length equals 14 residues. V dropped 3 bases and J dropped 6 bases, with 13 bases sitting between them. The germline gives CDR1 SGHVS, CDR2 FQNEAQ. The CDR3 loop is CASSLEMSGDTQYF. CDR3 coding DNA: TGTGCCAGCAGCTTGGAGATGTCGGGGGATACGCAGTATTTT.

This sequence joins TRBV5-4 and TRBJ1-2, with D hard to call. CDR1 and CDR2 from the germline V gene are SGHNT and YYREEE (reference sequence). The CDR3 sequence is 13 residues long. V dropped 5 bases and J dropped 1 base, with 9 bases sitting between them. In DNA, the CDR3 is TGTGCCAGCAGGTTCCGGGATAACTATGGCTACACCTTC. It yields the protein CASRFRDNYGYTF.

This sequence joins TRBV5-1 and TRBJ1-1; D remains unclear. Germline values: CDR1 SGHRS, CDR2 YFSETQ. CDR3 length: 16 residues. V lost 0 bases to trimming and J lost 4 bases, with 16 bases between them. The CDR3 sequence: CASSLVPGFPVTEAFF. DNA for the CDR3: TGCGCCAGCAGCTTGGTTCCGGGATTTCCTGTCACTGAAGCTTTCTTT.

The chain joins TRBV11-2 to TRBJ2-7; D gene ambiguous. V was trimmed by 5 bases and J by 5 bases, leaving 10 bases between them. The CDR3 spans 12 residues. Looked up from germline, CDR1 is SGHAT and CDR2 is FQNNGV. This CDR3 reads CASSPSGDEQYF. DNA for the CDR3: TGTGCCAGCAGCCCCTCTGGAGACGAGCAGTACTTC.

This clone was counted once. The rearrangement joins TRBV2 to TRBJ1-2, with 9 nucleotides matching TRBD1. Germline values: CDR1 SNHLY, CDR2 FYNNEI. The ends lost 7 bases at V and 4 bases at J; junction bases unmatched: 10. CDR3 size: 15 residues. CDR3 bases: TGTGCCAGCACCAACCTAGGGACAGGGATCTATGGCTACACCTTC. Its translation: CASTNLGTGIYGYTF.

This clone was recorded many times. This sequence joins TRBV11-2 and TRBJ1-2, with unresolved D. V was pared by 0 bases and J by 8 bases, with 13 bases between. Germline V gene lookup returns CDR1 SGHAT and CDR2 FQNNGV. This CDR3 contains 14 residues. The CDR3 region is CASSLDLGSEGYTF. The DNA for the CDR3 is TGTGCCAGCAGCTTAGATCTAGGGAGTGAGGGCTACACCTTC.

A few counts support this clone. The chain has TRBV28 and TRBJ1-4, with 9 bases identical to TRBD1. The CDR3 has 16 amino acids. V was pared by 5 bases and J by 11 bases, with 15 bases of the junction left unmatched. CDR1 is MDHEN and CDR2 is SYDVKM in the germline V gene. CDR3 sequence reads: CASSQYLQGALRKLFF. CDR3 nucleotides: TGTGCCAGCAGTCAATACCTACAGGGGGCTCTACGGAAACTGTTTTTT.

This clone showed up just once. The J gene is TRBJ2-3, the V gene TRBV5-6; 11 bases match TRBD2. The germline V gene encodes CDR1 SGHDT and CDR2 YYEEEE. Trimming at V came to 2 bases and at J to 7 bases, leaving 9 bases not matched to a gene. This CDR3 spans 16 amino acids. Written as DNA, the CDR3 is TGTGCCAGCAGCTTCCGTAGCGGGGGGGCCCCGAATACGCAGTATTTT. It is translated as CASSFRSGGAPNTQYF.

This chain uses TRBV7-9 with TRBJ1-1; D gene uncertain. This CDR3 contains 13 residues. V lost 5 bases and J 5 bases, leaving 12 bases between the germline ends. Germline values: CDR1 SEHNR, CDR2 FQNEAQ (reference sequence). CDR3 region: CASSLGGVTEAFF. The DNA for the CDR3 is TGTGCCAGCAGCCTCGGTGGTGTGACTGAAGCTTTCTTT.

Note on this clone: One end of the junction is discordant with germline, which a read error may explain. The rearrangement joins TRBV7-8 to TRBJ1-2, with no clear D. The CDR3 runs 15 residues. Germline CDR1 reads SGHVS; CDR2 reads FQNEAQ. The CDR3 sequence: CANSLAGRTNYGYTF. The DNA for the CDR3 is TGTGCCAACAGCTTAGCGGGCAGAACTAACTATGGCTACACCTTC.

This clone was found once. This rearrangement joins TRBV12-3 or TRBV12-4 to TRBJ2-7, with 8 nucleotides matching TRBD2. The CDR3 runs to 13 residues. Trimming cost V 7 bases and J 6 bases; bases outside gene matches: 8. CDR3 coding DNA: TGTGCCAGCAATGCGGGGGGTATCCGCGAGCAGTACTTC. Amino acid sequence: CASNAGGIREQYF.

J is TRBJ2-1 and V is TRBV6-2 or TRBV6-3, with 9 bases fitting TRBD2. Losses at the gene ends were 2 bases for V and 7 bases for J; bases not matched to a gene: 3. This CDR3 has 14 residues. Germline loops: CDR1 MNHEY, CDR2 SVGEGT. The DNA of the CDR3 is TGTGCCAGCAGTTACGCGGGAGGGAGTAATGAGCAGTTCTTC. Protein sequence: CASSYAGGSNEQFF.

The chain is built from TRBV2 and TRBJ2-1; tentatively, D is TRBD2 (6 bases). The CDR3 extends over 14 amino acids. V lost 6 bases and J 4 bases, leaving 13 bases between the germline ends. Germline V gene sequence: CDR1 SNHLY, CDR2 FYNNEI. The CDR3 DNA is TGTGCCAGCAGCCGGGGGACTGGGTACAATGAGCAGTTCTTC. This codes for CASSRGTGYNEQFF.

The sample holds one count of this clone. The chain employs TRBV24-1 and TRBJ2-2; 7 positions match TRBD1. CDR3 length equals 16 residues. J lost 0 bases, V lost 4 bases, and 4 bases had no gene match. Germline lookup yields CDR1 KGHDR and CDR2 SFDVKD. The CDR3 sequence is CATSETTGSNTGELFF. In DNA, the CDR3 is TGTGCCACCAGTGAAACGACAGGGTCGAACACCGGGGAGCTGTTTTTT.

This chain links TRBV10-3 with TRBJ1-2; D uncertain. The V and J ends lost 0 bases and 2 bases respectively, with 7 bases between them. CDR1 is ENHRY, CDR2 SYGVKD, per germline. CDR3 length equals 14 residues. The CDR3 spells CAISESQTNYGYTF. Here the CDR3 DNA reads TGTGCCATCAGTGAGTCACAAACGAACTATGGCTACACCTTC.